The 7 T cell receptor beta chains in this list originate from one sample, sequenced in a study of regulatory T cells in long-lasting Graves disease. Stated time point: newly diagnosed GD, antithyroid drugs for less than 3 months. Construction of the TCR library relied on RNA isolated from PBMCs. Sequencing libraries for TCR beta were prepared with iRepertoire HTBI primers and Arm-PCR of CDR3 regions. Each CDR3 protein is one row after TCRdb ran MiXCR on the multiplex PCR reads. The sample includes 550,000 or so distinct CDR3 sequences, around 11% seen only once; the top ten take roughly 8.9%. The same specimen was also included in a second study, on T cells in Graves' hyperthyroidism and ophthalmopathy.

This material consisted of peripheral blood mononuclear cells (PBMCs), taken at new diagnosis, from a patient treated with antithyroid drugs. These receptors all come from a woman in her twenties or thirties with Graves disease.

This clonotype has at least ten counts. J is TRBJ2-5 and V is TRBV20-1, with D uncertain. The V end lost 5 bases, the J end lost 3 bases, and 10 bases lay between the germline ends. The CDR3 totals 12 residues. Per germline, CDR1 DFQATT and CDR2 SNEGSKA (reference sequence). In nucleotides, the CDR3 is TGCAGTGCTGGAATAATCGAAGAGACCCAGTACTTC. This sequence encodes CSAGIIEETQYF.

This clonotype was seen a handful of times. The chain couples TRBV19 to TRBJ1-6, with unresolved D. Per the germline V gene, CDR1 is LNHDA and CDR2 is SQIVND (reference sequence). This CDR3 region has 16 residues. V was clipped by 3 bases and J by 5 bases, with 14 bases between them. CDR3 sequence (DNA): TGTGCCAGTAGTATGACTAGACTCTGGGATAATTCACCCCTCCACTTT. Protein sequence: CASSMTRLWDNSPLHF.

This clonotype came up many times. V and J are TRBV2 and TRBJ2-3; D gene ambiguous. The CDR3 spans 16 residues. The V gene's germline CDR1 is SNHLY and CDR2 FYNNEI. V lost 0 bases and J lost 4, with 14 bases in between. The chain's CDR3 is CASSEAVGPIPDTQYF. As DNA, the CDR3 is TGTGCCAGCAGTGAAGCGGTTGGGCCCATCCCAGATACGCAGTATTTT. Full variable domain (rest looked up from reference TRBV2 and TRBJ2-3): EPEVTQTPSHQVTQMGQEVILRCVPISNHLYFYWYRQILGQKVEFLVSFYNNEISEKSEIFDDQFSVERPDGSNFTLKIRSTKLEDSAMYFCASSEAVGPIPDTQYFGPGTRLTVL.

The CDR3 reads CAWSGDRAAEQYF. Here the CDR3 DNA reads TGTGCCTGGAGTGGGGACAGGGCCGCCGAGCAGTACTTC. The chain links TRBV30 to TRBJ2-7; 9 bases are shared with TRBD1. Germline trimming cut 1 base from V and 6 bases from J; bases unmatched to any gene: 4. The germline CDR1 and CDR2 sequences are GTSNPN and SVGIG (reference sequence). The CDR3 is made up of 13 amino acids.

This clonotype was seen ten or more times. The rearrangement links TRBV28 to TRBJ2-7; tentative D call: TRBD1 (6 bases). Deletions cut 2 bases from V and 3 bases from J, with 8 bases between. In germline, CDR1 is MDHEN, CDR2 SYDVKM. The CDR3 contains 13 residues. DNA of the CDR3: TGTGCCAGCAGTTTACCAGGGGACTACGAGCAGTACTTC. Translated, it gives CASSLPGDYEQYF. The whole variable domain, remainder taken from reference TRBV28 and TRBJ2-7, is DVKVTQSSRYLVKRTGEKVFLECVQDMDHENMFWYRQDPGLGLRLIYFSYDVKMKEKGDIPEGYSVSREKKERFSLILESASTNQTSMYLCASSLPGDYEQYFGPGTRLTVT.

In this sample, this clonotype turned up many times. This chain connects TRBV7-2 to TRBJ1-2; possibly TRBD1 for D (5 bases). The CDR3 loop spans 13 amino acids. The germline gives CDR1 SGHTA, CDR2 FQGNSA. Trimming cost V 1 base and J 8 bases, with 11 bases left between them. CDR3 residues: CASSLGGARGYTF. The CDR3 coding sequence is TGTGCCAGCAGCTTAGGCGGGGCGCGAGGCTACACCTTC.

This clonotype was picked up a small number of times. This could be a read error, since a much larger clone is one nucleotide away. This chain uses TRBV9 with TRBJ2-2; 12 bases map to TRBD2. The germline V gene encodes CDR1 SGDLS and CDR2 YYNGEE. CDR3 size: 16 residues. The CDR3 bases are TGTGTCAGCAGCGTGGGGACTAGCGGGTCTACCGGGGAGCTGTTTTTT. The encoded protein is CVSSVGTSGSTGELFF.